The 15 T cell receptor beta chains below come from one sample, sequenced in a study of response to subunit inactivated influenza vaccine. TCRdb ran MiXCR on the RT-PCR reads and lists one entry per CDR3 protein. The table lists about 780,000 distinct CDR3 sequences, roughly 18% of them singletons. The specimen comprised PBMCs from blood, sampled around 5 days after vaccination. Receptors were obtained from a man between 50 and 59 years old who received an inactivated influenza vaccine.

Only one count was recorded for this clonotype. At one boundary the junction diverges from the germline segment, which might be a read error. The gene calls are TRBV7-2 and TRBJ2-3; D may match TRBD1 or TRBD2 (6 bases each). This CDR3 spans 15 amino acids. Germline CDR1 SGHTA, CDR2 FQGNSA. The CDR3 sequence: CASSSQGGVADTKYF. In DNA, the CDR3 is TGTGCCAGCAGCTCACAGGGAGGAGTTGCAGATACGAAGTATTTT.

This clonotype was counted only a few times. The genes are TRBV20-1 and TRBJ2-1; no clear D gene. The CDR3 consists of 16 residues. V lost 5 bases, J lost 6 bases, and 23 bases lay in between. Germline values: CDR1 DFQATT, CDR2 SNEGSKA (reference sequence). The CDR3 DNA is TGCAGTGCTCCTCGTATGCTACCATCTAATCTCAATGAGCAGTTCTTC. It encodes CSAPRMLPSNLNEQFF.

The table lists this clonotype with a few counts. The chain has TRBV11-2 and TRBJ2-1; D perhaps matches TRBD2 (6 bases). V was trimmed by 0 bases and J by 6 bases, leaving 15 bases between them. Germline assignment: CDR1 SGHAT and CDR2 FQNNGV. There are 16 residues in the CDR3. CDR3 DNA: TGTGCCAGCAGCTTAGAGGGACCGCGGGGACGCAATGAGCAGTTCTTC. Encoded protein: CASSLEGPRGRNEQFF.

The V and J genes are TRBV7-9 and TRBJ2-2; possible D gene TRBD1, 5 bases. The length of the CDR3 is 16 residues. The germline V gene has CDR1 SEHNR and CDR2 FQNEAQ (reference sequence). The V end lost 3 bases, the J end lost 0 bases, and 11 bases lay between the germline ends. CDR3 bases: TGTGCCAGCAGCTTTTCCAGGGCTACGAACACCGGGGAGCTGTTTTTT. Protein product: CASSFSRATNTGELFF.

The chain combines TRBV12-3 or TRBV12-4 with TRBJ2-3; the D gene is possibly TRBD1 (6 bases). The germline V and J ends were trimmed by 7 bases and 3 bases, with 20 bases remaining between them. This CDR3 comprises 16 residues. The DNA of the CDR3 is TGTGCCAGCATTCTCTCGACGGGACACGGAACAGATACGCAGTATTTT. This translates into CASILSTGHGTDTQYF.

Ten or more counts support this clonotype. J is TRBJ1-6 and V is TRBV7-9; D is uncertain. CDR1 and CDR2 from the germline V gene are SEHNR and FQNEAQ (reference sequence). There are 13 residues in the CDR3. V shed 4 bases and J shed 7 bases, with 8 bases lying between them. CDR3 amino acids: CASSSVVNSPLHF. The CDR3 coding sequence is TGTGCCAGCAGCTCGGTCGTGAATTCACCCCTCCACTTT.

There are a few counts of this clonotype. The chain joins TRBV3-1 to TRBJ2-7, with D maybe TRBD2 (5 bases). Germline V gene lookup returns CDR1 LGHDT and CDR2 YNNKEL (reference sequence). This CDR3 has 13 amino acids. The ends were cut back, 4 bases at V and 6 bases at J, with 13 bases in the middle. CDR3 DNA sequence: TGTGCCAGCAGCCCAGGCCTCCGGGGCGAGCAGTACTTC. Translating it yields CASSPGLRGEQYF.

The chain joins TRBV5-1 to TRBJ2-3, with D perhaps matching TRBD1 (5 bases). The CDR3 consists of 15 residues. Trimming removed 1 base from V and 4 bases from J, with 13 bases in between. Germline-derived CDR1 and CDR2 are SGHRS and YFSETQ. The CDR3 sequence is CASSLTSGNADTQYF. CDR3 coding DNA: TGCGCCAGCAGCTTGACCTCAGGGAACGCAGATACGCAGTATTTT. The variable domain in full, with the rest retrieved from reference TRBV5-1 and TRBJ2-3, is KAGVTQTPRYLIKTRGQQVTLSCSPISGHRSVSWYQQTPGQGLQFLFEYFSETQRNKGNFPGRFSGRQFSNSRSEMNVSTLELGDSALYLCASSLTSGNADTQYFGPGTRLTVL.

The V and J genes are TRBV11-2 and TRBJ2-7; D is tentatively TRBD1 or TRBD2 (5 bases each). The CDR3 contains 16 residues. Germline lookup yields CDR1 SGHAT and CDR2 FQNNGV. Deletions cut 4 bases from V and 3 bases from J, with 19 bases between. DNA of the CDR3: TGTGCCAGCAGCTGGGACCGGGAACCCTATCACTACGAGCAGTACTTC. This encodes CASSWDREPYHYEQYF.

This clonotype was detected a few times. V is TRBV29-1 and J is TRBJ2-5; possible D gene TRBD1, 5 bases. Between the trimmed V and J ends, which lost 7 bases and 5 bases, there was a span of 17 bases. The V gene's germline CDR1 is SQVTM and CDR2 ANQGSEA. The CDR3 consists of 13 residues. CDR3 protein: CSAAVGQGETQYF. The DNA of the CDR3 is TGCAGCGCAGCCGTAGGGCAGGGCGAGACCCAGTACTTC.

A remark on this clonotype: The junction differs from germline at one of its ends, possibly a read error. The rearrangement joins TRBV20-1 to TRBJ2-1, with 7 bases identical to TRBD1. CDR1 and CDR2 (germline): DFQATT, SNEGSKA (reference sequence). There are 16 residues in the CDR3. CDR3 DNA: TGCAGTGCTAGATCAGGGCAGGGGGTATCCTACGATGAGCAGTTCTTC. Translating gives CSARSGQGVSYDEQFF.

This clonotype was counted a few times. The rearrangement joins TRBV10-3 to TRBJ2-2; the match to TRBD1 covers 7 bases. V was clipped by 6 bases and J by 0 bases; unmatched bases: 7. This CDR3 contains 16 residues. Germline V gene lookup returns CDR1 ENHRY and CDR2 SYGVKD. The CDR3 reads CAIRRTGTANTGELFF. In nucleotides, the CDR3 is TGTGCCATCAGAAGAACCGGGACAGCGAACACCGGGGAGCTGTTTTTT.

The table lists this clonotype with a few counts. The chain uses TRBV12-3 or TRBV12-4 and TRBJ1-5; D remains ambiguous. The CDR3 totals 13 residues. The V gene lost 3 bases and the J gene lost 3 bases, with 6 bases spanning the gap. The CDR3 sequence: CASSFQNNQPQHF. The CDR3 bases are TGTGCCAGCAGTTTCCAGAACAATCAGCCCCAGCATTTT.

A single count supports this clonotype. The genes are TRBV7-2 and TRBJ2-3, with D tentatively TRBD2 (7 bases). The germline gives CDR1 SGHTA, CDR2 FQGNSA. This CDR3 comprises 16 residues. V lost 1 base and J 1 base, leaving 12 bases between the germline ends. The CDR3 here is CASSLGDGGRTDTQYF. The CDR3, as DNA: TGTGCCAGCAGCTTAGGTGACGGGGGGCGCACAGATACGCAGTATTTT.

The rearrangement uses TRBV5-1 and TRBJ2-2, with D possibly matching TRBD2 (5 bases). Deletions cut 0 bases from V and 5 bases from J, with 17 bases between. This CDR3 has 17 residues. From germline, CDR1 is SGHRS and CDR2 YFSETQ. The CDR3 nucleotides read TGCGCCAGCAGCTTGGGATCAGGCGGGCTAGCTACCGGGGAGCTGTTTTTT. Its translation: CASSLGSGGLATGELFF. Variable domain in full (rest from reference TRBV5-1 and TRBJ2-2): KAGVTQTPRYLIKTRGQQVTLSCSPISGHRSVSWYQQTPGQGLQFLFEYFSETQRNKGNFPGRFSGRQFSNSRSEMNVSTLELGDSALYLCASSLGSGGLATGELFFGEGSRLTVL.